The rows below give T cell receptor beta chains drawn from one sample of a study of T cell responses to AZD1222 COVID-19 vaccine. The assay was immunoSEQ multiplex PCR, and TCRdb's table has in-frame clones only and misses some. The sample has about 94,000 clones, 85% seen once. The sequencing used peripheral blood, collected 28 days after the second AZD1222 dose. The receptor set was obtained from an adult who received the AZD1222 COVID-19 vaccine. Both conserved end residues are part of each CDR3. A D gene is named only where the DNA matches it firmly. The size entry is marked missing in some rows and otherwise reads once, few, many or a size class.

d_call,v_call,j_call,clone_size,cdr3_aa,cdr3_nt
NA,TRBV7-2,TRBJ2-1,NA,CASRKPGGTVYNEQFF,TGTGCCAGCAGAAAGCCGGGCGGCACTGTATACAATGAGCAGTTCTTC
NA,TRBV10-1,TRBJ2-1,NA,CASSEGTLPISYNEQFF,TGCGCCAGCAGTGAAGGGACGTTACCAATTTCCTACAATGAGCAGTTCTTC
TRBD1,TRBV19,TRBJ1-2,NA,CASSLQGAGGYTF,TGTGCCAGTAGCTTACAGGGGGCTGGTGGCTACACCTTC
NA,TRBV4-3,TRBJ1-3,NA,CASSQDWSSGNTIYF,TGCGCCAGCAGCCAAGATTGGAGTAGTGGAAACACCATATATTTT
TRBD1,TRBV28,TRBJ1-1,NA,CASSRPGDRNLNTEAFF,TGTGCCAGCAGCCGACCGGGGGACAGAAACTTGAACACTGAAGCTTTCTTT
TRBD1,TRBV6-1,TRBJ1-2,NA,CASSDRQGAVYGYTF,TGTGCCAGCAGTGATAGACAGGGGGCGGTGTATGGCTACACCTTC
NA,TRBV5-5,TRBJ1-2,NA,CASSRDAIYGYTF,TGTGCCAGCAGCAGAGACGCGATCTATGGCTACACCTTC
NA,TRBV18,TRBJ2-3,NA,CASSHGTLSSTDTQYF,TGTGCCAGCTCTCACGGGACACTTAGTAGCACAGATACGCAGTATTTT
NA,TRBV7-2,TRBJ2-5,NA,CASSLGRGKETQYF,TGTGCCAGCAGCTTAGGGCGGGGAAAAGAGACCCAGTACTTC
NA,TRBV12-3/TRBV12-4,TRBJ2-2,NA,CASSLLDTGELFF,TGTGCCAGCAGTTTATTAGACACCGGGGAGCTGTTTTTT
NA,TRBV2,TRBJ2-5,once,CASLDWAPQETQYF,TGTGCCAGCTTGGACTGGGCCCCACAAGAGACCCAGTACTTC
NA,TRBV30,TRBJ1-2,NA,CAWSVGPNYGYTF,TGTGCCTGGAGTGTAGGGCCGAACTATGGCTACACCTTC
NA,TRBV10-3,TRBJ1-3,NA,CACARVSGNTIYF,TGTGCCTGTGCCAGGGTCTCTGGAAACACCATATATTTT
NA,TRBV5-1,TRBJ2-2,NA,CASSPGRPYAGTGELFF,TGCGCCAGCAGCCCGGGCCGACCCTACGCGGGCACCGGGGAGCTGTTTTTT
NA,TRBV7-2,TRBJ2-1,few,CASSLAREQFF,TGTGCCAGCAGCCTCGCCCGTGAGCAGTTCTTC
TRBD2,TRBV5-1,TRBJ2-1,NA,CASSGSGRAGNEQFF,TGCGCCAGCAGCGGGAGCGGGAGGGCAGGGAATGAGCAGTTCTTC
NA,TRBV9,TRBJ2-7,NA,CASSSRLGAAEQYF,TGTGCCAGCAGCTCGAGGTTGGGGGCGGCCGAGCAGTACTTC
NA,TRBV3-1/TRBV3-2,TRBJ2-3,once,CASSQDIGLPQYF,TGTGCCAGCAGCCAAGATATTGGACTCCCGCAGTATTTT
TRBD1,TRBV5-1,TRBJ2-2,once,CASSLRLRGQGFSGELFF,TGCGCCAGCAGCTTGCGGCTACGAGGACAGGGGTTCTCCGGGGAGCTGTTTTTT
NA,TRBV4-2,TRBJ1-3,NA,CASSQVSGAGGNTIYF,TGTGCCAGCAGCCAAGTATCGGGGGCGGGGGGAAACACCATATATTTT
NA,TRBV4-3,TRBJ2-4,NA,CASSQEWRGTKNIQYF,TGCGCCAGCAGCCAAGAGTGGAGGGGGACCAAAAACATTCAGTACTTC
NA,TRBV2,TRBJ2-3,NA,CASSEALRGDTQYF,TGTGCCAGCAGTGAAGCGCTTAGGGGAGATACGCAGTATTTT
TRBD1,TRBV12-3/TRBV12-4,TRBJ1-1,NA,CASGRGAGTEAFF,TGTGCCAGCGGCAGGGGGGCAGGAACTGAAGCTTTCTTT
NA,TRBV4-3,TRBJ2-1,NA,CASSQAGQGYNEQFF,TGCGCCAGCAGCCAAGCCGGTCAGGGATACAATGAGCAGTTCTTC
NA,TRBV5-1,TRBJ2-5,NA,CASRRGYQETQYF,TGCGCCAGCAGAAGGGGGTACCAAGAGACCCAGTACTTC
TRBD2,TRBV7-2,TRBJ2-3,NA,CASSPRLAGASTDTQYF,TGTGCCAGCAGCCCCCGGCTAGCGGGGGCCTCCACAGATACGCAGTATTTT
NA,TRBV27,TRBJ1-2,once,CASSFSGARSNGYTF,TGTGCCAGCAGTTTTAGCGGGGCGCGCTCGAATGGCTACACCTTC
NA,TRBV9,TRBJ1-1,NA,CASSVEGLDTEAFF,TGTGCCAGCAGCGTAGAGGGTTTGGACACTGAAGCTTTCTTT
NA,TRBV14,TRBJ2-3,NA,CASSPLGERGTDTQYF,TGTGCCAGCAGCCCCCTGGGGGAAAGAGGAACAGATACGCAGTATTTT
NA,TRBV19,TRBJ2-6,NA,CATHPRGSGANVLTF,TGTGCCACTCACCCCCGGGGGTCCGGGGCCAACGTCCTGACTTTC
NA,TRBV10-1,TRBJ2-7,NA,CASSDRANEQYF,TGCGCCAGCAGTGACAGAGCCAACGAGCAGTACTTC
TRBD1,TRBV5-1,TRBJ2-3,once,CASSPGGQRTDTQYF,TGCGCCAGCAGCCCAGGGGGACAGCGCACAGATACGCAGTATTTT
NA,TRBV5-6,TRBJ1-2,NA,CASSLDRENYGYTF,TGTGCCAGCAGCTTGGACAGGGAGAACTATGGCTACACCTTC
NA,TRBV18,TRBJ1-1,NA,CASSPTGAVTTEAFF,TGTGCCAGCTCACCCACAGGCGCAGTGACCACTGAAGCTTTCTTT
TRBD1,TRBV3-1/TRBV3-2,TRBJ2-3,NA,CASSQEGQGVSDTQYF,TGTGCCAGCAGCCAAGAGGGACAGGGAGTGTCAGATACGCAGTATTTT
NA,TRBV7-2,TRBJ1-2,NA,CASSLRGHQTYGYTF,TGTGCCAGCAGCTTAAGGGGACACCAAACCTATGGCTACACCTTC
TRBD1,TRBV18,TRBJ1-5,NA,CASSRTGLGQPQHF,TGTGCCAGCTCAAGGACAGGGCTGGGGCAGCCCCAGCATTTT